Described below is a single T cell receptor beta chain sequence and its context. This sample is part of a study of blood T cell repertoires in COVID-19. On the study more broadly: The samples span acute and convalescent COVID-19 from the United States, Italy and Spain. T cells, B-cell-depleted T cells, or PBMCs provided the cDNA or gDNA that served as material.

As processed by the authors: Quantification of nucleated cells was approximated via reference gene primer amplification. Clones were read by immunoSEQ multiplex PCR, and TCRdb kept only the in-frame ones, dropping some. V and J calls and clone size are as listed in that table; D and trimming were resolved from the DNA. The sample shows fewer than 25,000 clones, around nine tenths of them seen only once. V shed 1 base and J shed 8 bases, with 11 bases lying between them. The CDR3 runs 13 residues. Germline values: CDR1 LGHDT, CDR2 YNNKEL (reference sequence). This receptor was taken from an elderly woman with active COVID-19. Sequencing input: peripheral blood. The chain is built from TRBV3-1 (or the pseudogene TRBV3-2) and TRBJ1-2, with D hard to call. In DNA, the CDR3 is TGTGCCAGCAGCCAAGTCAGGTTGTTGGGCTACACCTTC. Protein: CASSQVRLLGYTF.